A selection of T cell receptor beta chains follows, all from one sample in a study of identifying expanded T cells in peripheral blood. Produced via immunoSEQ multiplex PCR; TCRdb's table is partial and in-frame only. Found here are 75,000 to 95,000 clones, 70% to 90% of them singletons; the top ten hold around 4.5%. What was sequenced was blood. The source of these receptors is a person aged 18 to 75 in good health. The CDR3 runs from the conserved cysteine through the conserved F or W. The D gene is left open where the match is weak. Not all rows give a size; the values are once, few, many and, for expanded clones, a class.

len,v_gene,j_gene,abundance,d_gene,CDR3nt,CDR3aa
12,TRBV19,TRBJ2-3,-,-,TGTGCCAGTAGCCTACCAACAGATACGCAGTATTTT,CASSLPTDTQYF
16,TRBV9,TRBJ1-1,-,-,TGTGCCAGCAGCGTAGAAGGAACCCTAACACTCTCTGAAGCTTTCTTT,CASSVEGTLTLSEAFF
13,TRBV7-2,TRBJ1-2,-,TRBD1,TGTGCCAGCAGCACGACAGGGGGCGTTGGCTACACCTTC,CASSTTGGVGYTF
16,TRBV4-3,TRBJ2-7,-,TRBD2,TGCGCCAGCAGCCAAGATTCGCGGGGGGAATTCTGGGAGCAGTACTTC,CASSQDSRGEFWEQYF
18,TRBV10-3,TRBJ2-6,-,-,TGTGCCATCAGTGAGTCGCAGGGGAGACGCTCTGGGGCCAACGTCCTGACTTTC,CAISESQGRRSGANVLTF
12,TRBV5-6,TRBJ1-1,-,-,TGTGCTAGCAGACTAGGGCTTGCTGAAGCTTTCTTT,CASRLGLAEAFF
13,TRBV30,TRBJ1-2,few,-,TGTGCCTGGACAAGCGGCTGGGACTATGGCTACACCTTC,CAWTSGWDYGYTF
16,TRBV6-5,TRBJ1-4,-,-,TGTGCCAGCAGTTACTCCCCCCCCGGAAGTAATGAAAAACTGTTTTTT,CASSYSPPGSNEKLFF
18,TRBV5-1,TRBJ1-3,-,-,TGCGCCAGCAGCTTGACCCGATTACCGGGAGCTGCTGGAAACACCATATATTTT,CASSLTRLPGAAGNTIYF
16,TRBV18,TRBJ2-7,-,-,TGTGCCAGCTCACCTACACCGGACAGACTTTCCTACGAGCAGTACTTC,CASSPTPDRLSYEQYF
15,TRBV18,TRBJ2-5,-,-,TGTGCCAGCTCACCGTCGGTTTTAGCTCAAGAGACCCAGTACTTC,CASSPSVLAQETQYF
19,TRBV11-2,TRBJ1-2,-,TRBD1,TGTGCCAGCAGCCGCTCGACCGGGACAGGCGCGCTTACTAACTATGGCTACACCTTC,CASSRSTGTGALTNYGYTF
16,TRBV5-1,TRBJ1-1,-,-,TGCGCCAGCAGCCCCCCACAGGGACCCATGAACACTGAAGCTTTCTTT,CASSPPQGPMNTEAFF
16,TRBV4-3,TRBJ1-1,-,TRBD1,TGCGCCAGCAGCCGGGGAACAGGGGGCGGGGACACTGAAGCTTTCTTT,CASSRGTGGGDTEAFF
17,TRBV7-9,TRBJ1-2,-,-,TGTGCCAGCAGCCCGAAAAGAGCCGGCCTGGGGAACTATGGCTACACCTTC,CASSPKRAGLGNYGYTF
17,TRBV14,TRBJ1-2,-,-,TGTGCCAGCAGCCAGCACCCCCGGACAGCGAAAGTCTTCGGCTACACCTTC,CASSQHPRTAKVFGYTF
13,TRBV5-5,TRBJ2-5,-,-,TGTGCCAGCAGCCCAGGACAGAAAGAGACCCAGTACTTC,CASSPGQKETQYF